The sequence of this T cell receptor (beta chain) was determined in a study of beta chain features in type 1 diabetes. Background on the study: Healthy donors and patients had similar age, gender and cell yields. Taken together, all samples contributed some 100 million examined sorted cells.

Study-wide findings and caveats: In all four CD4+ subsets, TCRB CDR3 length was significantly, moderately reduced in type 1 diabetes.

This CDR3 region has 17 residues. Germline V gene sequence: CDR1 LGHNA, CDR2 YSLEER. Trimming cost V 4 bases and J 0 bases; bases outside gene matches: 3. The table lists this clone with a few counts. Its antigen is unidentified. cDNA synthesis used the whole RNA isolate, giving expressed TCRB sequences. Naive, central memory and regulatory T cell samples averaged about 3.6 million immunoSEQ reads each. The repertoire was sequenced with immunoSEQ multiplex PCR; TCRdb's copy has only in-frame clones and lacks some. The sample lists around 160,000 clones, around 8% occurring once. This clonotype was sampled from a young woman with type 1 diabetes. The V and J genes are TRBV4-3 and TRBJ2-6; 10 nucleotides agree with TRBD2. Source material: central memory CD4+ T cells from blood. The CDR3: CASSPLAGNSGANVLTF. CDR3 DNA sequence: TGCGCCAGCAGCCCACTAGCGGGGAACTCTGGGGCCAACGTCCTGACTTTC.